The 10 T cell receptor beta chains presented below share a single source sample, sequenced in a study of T cell responses to AZD1222 COVID-19 vaccine. Clones were read by immunoSEQ multiplex PCR, and TCRdb kept only the in-frame ones, dropping some. The top ten hold around 6.9% of the sample, which has 120,000 or so clones, 90% seen once. Sample: peripheral blood, taken on day 0 of AZD1222 vaccination. The receptors come from an adult in good health.

Only one count was recorded for this clone. V gene TRBV7-2 combines with J gene TRBJ2-7; TRBD2 agrees at 8 bases. The V gene end was trimmed by 5 bases and the J gene end by 4 bases; junction bases not matched to a gene: 13. The germline CDR1 and CDR2 sequences are SGHTA and FQGNSA. The CDR3 loop spans 16 amino acids. The CDR3 region is CASSPAPAGGTYEQYF. CDR3 sequence (DNA): TGTGCCAGCAGCCCCGCACCCGCGGGAGGTACGTACGAGCAGTACTTC.

The rearrangement joins TRBV5-1 to TRBJ1-2, with D maybe TRBD1 (5 bases). V dropped 4 bases and J dropped 4 bases, with 11 bases sitting between them. This CDR3 comprises 13 residues. Germline V gene sequence: CDR1 SGHRS, CDR2 YFSETQ. CDR3 sequence reads: CASSAEGSYGYTF. The CDR3 region has the DNA TGCGCCAGCAGCGCGGAGGGGTCCTATGGCTACACCTTC.

The gene calls are TRBV12-3 or TRBV12-4 and TRBJ2-2, with 7 bases identical to TRBD1. Losses at the gene ends were 7 bases for V and 6 bases for J; bases not matched to a gene: 5. This CDR3 contains 13 residues. CDR3 sequence reads: CASTLQGPGELFF. DNA for the CDR3: TGTGCCAGCACCCTACAGGGGCCCGGGGAGCTGTTTTTT.

The rearrangement uses TRBV9 and TRBJ2-5; 7 bases fit TRBD2. V trimming: 0 bases; J trimming: 0 bases; junction bases outside the gene matches: 5. There are 16 residues in the CDR3. Germline V gene data show CDR1 as SGDLS and CDR2 as YYNGEE. CDR3 loop: CASSVAFGTNQETQYF. The CDR3 nucleotides read TGTGCCAGCAGCGTAGCCTTCGGGACTAACCAAGAGACCCAGTACTTC. The variable domain in full, completed from reference TRBV9 and TRBJ2-5, reads DSGVTQTPKHLITATGQRVTLRCSPRSGDLSVYWYQQSLDQGLQFLIQYYNGEERAKGNILERFSAQQFPDLHSELNLSSLELGDSALYFCASSVAFGTNQETQYFGPGTRLLVL.

As DNA, the CDR3 is TGTGCCAGCTCACCACCGGGACTCGGTAGGGGGGAGACCCAGTACTTC. The encoded protein is CASSPPGLGRGETQYF. The chain joins TRBV18 to TRBJ2-5, with D perhaps TRBD1 or TRBD2 (6 bases each). V was cut by 0 bases and J by 5 bases, with 16 bases left in between. This CDR3 has 16 amino acids. CDR1 and CDR2 (germline): KGHSH, LQKENI.

Details on this clone: Other DNA variants within this sample encode the same CDR3. This chain joins TRBV7-2 and TRBJ2-5; D ambiguous. CDR3 length: 14 amino acids. CDR1 is SGHTA and CDR2 is FQGNSA in the germline V gene. The V and J ends lost 1 base and 0 bases respectively, with 6 bases between them. This CDR3 is CASSLGEYQETQYF. The CDR3 DNA reads TGTGCCAGCAGCTTAGGTGAATACCAAGAGACCCAGTACTTC.

The V gene is TRBV24-1, the J gene TRBJ2-2; D is uncertain. The CDR3 is made up of 17 amino acids. The V end was cut by 0 bases, the J end by 4 bases, with 14 bases between. CDR1 KGHDR and CDR2 SFDVKD come from the germline V gene. In DNA, the CDR3 is TGTGCCACCAGTGATTTGGTGTCAGCCACGGGCACCGGGGAGCTGTTTTTT. Translating it yields CATSDLVSATGTGELFF.

V and J are TRBV28 and TRBJ2-5; 9 nucleotides line up with TRBD1. J lost 2 bases, V lost 7 bases, and 5 bases had no gene match. The V gene's germline CDR1 is MDHEN and CDR2 SYDVKM. CDR3 size: 14 residues. The CDR3 sequence is CASNTGGRQETQYF. CDR3 sequence (DNA): TGTGCCAGCAACACAGGGGGCAGGCAAGAGACCCAGTACTTC. Drawing the rest from reference TRBV28 and TRBJ2-5, the complete variable domain is DVKVTQSSRYLVKRTGEKVFLECVQDMDHENMFWYRQDPGLGLRLIYFSYDVKMKEKGDIPEGYSVSREKKERFSLILESASTNQTSMYLCASNTGGRQETQYFGPGTRLLVL.

The genes are TRBV11-2 and TRBJ1-2; TRBD1 is a possible D gene (5 bases). V was clipped by 4 bases and J by 5 bases, with 11 bases between them. Germline values: CDR1 SGHAT, CDR2 FQNNGV. The CDR3 is 13 amino acids. The CDR3: CASSSRQSYGYTF. The DNA for the CDR3 is TGTGCCAGCAGCTCACGACAGTCTTATGGCTACACCTTC.

This chain joins TRBV5-1 and TRBJ1-4, with 8 bases aligning to TRBD1. The germline V gene encodes CDR1 SGHRS and CDR2 YFSETQ. The CDR3 consists of 13 residues. The V segment lost 4 bases and the J segment 12 bases; nucleotides outside the gene matches: 8. The CDR3 nucleotides read TGCGCCAGCAGCCAGCCGGACAGGGACGAACTGTTTTTT. Translation: CASSQPDRDELFF.